Listed below are T cell receptor beta chains from one sample, sequenced in a study of beta chain features in type 1 diabetes. Using immunoSEQ multiplex PCR, the repertoire was profiled, and TCRdb retains in-frame clones only, with some absent. In the table there are around 200,000 clones, about 13% of which are singletons. The sample consisted of central memory CD4+ T cells from blood. Every receptor here comes from a woman aged 18-35 years in good health. CDR3s include the opening cysteine and the closing phenylalanine or tryptophan. Fields, in order: CDR3 DNA, CDR3 protein, J gene, V gene, D gene, clone size. D genes are given only for firm matches. Some rows have no size entry. The others give once, few or many, or a class for an expanded clone.

CDR3nt: TGTGCCAGCAGCGTAACGGGGAGCACAGATACGCAGTATTTT
CDR3aa: CASSVTGSTDTQYF
j_gene: TRBJ2-3
v_gene: TRBV9
d_gene: .
abundance: .

CDR3nt: TGTGCCAGCAGCTTTCTAAACTCCTACGAGCAGTACTTC
CDR3aa: CASSFLNSYEQYF
j_gene: TRBJ2-7
v_gene: TRBV5-4
d_gene: .
abundance: .

CDR3nt: TGTGCCTGGAGTGTAGGTCCGAGGCGGGGGGAGCTGTTTTTT
CDR3aa: CAWSVGPRRGELFF
j_gene: TRBJ2-2
v_gene: TRBV30
d_gene: .
abundance: .

CDR3nt: TGTGCCCGGAGCCCGAAAGGAGGTGGCTACACCTTC
CDR3aa: CARSPKGGGYTF
j_gene: TRBJ1-2
v_gene: TRBV30
d_gene: .
abundance: .

CDR3nt: TGTGCCACCAGCGCCAGGGGGGACTCTGGAAACACCATATATTTT
CDR3aa: CATSARGDSGNTIYF
j_gene: TRBJ1-3
v_gene: TRBV15
d_gene: TRBD1
abundance: few

CDR3nt: TGTGCCAGCAGCTTAGCCCGGGACTATAAAATTGAGCAGTACTTC
CDR3aa: CASSLARDYKIEQYF
j_gene: TRBJ2-7
v_gene: TRBV7-8
d_gene: TRBD2
abundance: few

CDR3nt: TGTGCCAGCAGCGTAGTGGCTAGCGGGAGAATCATGTATGAGCAGTTCTTC
CDR3aa: CASSVVASGRIMYEQFF
j_gene: TRBJ2-1
v_gene: TRBV9
d_gene: TRBD2
abundance: few

CDR3nt: TGTGCCAGCAGCGACCGGACAGGGATGATGAACACTGAAGCTTTCTTT
CDR3aa: CASSDRTGMMNTEAFF
j_gene: TRBJ1-1
v_gene: TRBV9
d_gene: TRBD1
abundance: .

CDR3nt: TGTGCCAGCAGCCAGCAGTCGGGTACCACTTCGCAGTATTTT
CDR3aa: CASSQQSGTTSQYF
j_gene: TRBJ2-3
v_gene: TRBV7-9
d_gene: .
abundance: .

CDR3nt: TGTGCCAGCAGGACAGGGGCTAACACCGGGGAGCTGTTTTTT
CDR3aa: CASRTGANTGELFF
j_gene: TRBJ2-2
v_gene: TRBV27
d_gene: TRBD1
abundance: .

CDR3nt: TGCGCCAGCAGCTTGGGGACTAGCGGGAGTCATGAGCAGTTCTTC
CDR3aa: CASSLGTSGSHEQFF
j_gene: TRBJ2-1
v_gene: TRBV5-1
d_gene: TRBD2
abundance: .

CDR3nt: TGTGCCAGCAGCCTAGGACAGGGGGCCCTCCAAAGGAATGAGCAGTTCTTC
CDR3aa: CASSLGQGALQRNEQFF
j_gene: TRBJ2-1
v_gene: TRBV7-2
d_gene: TRBD1
abundance: .

CDR3nt: TGTGCCAGCAGTTCCCCCGGGCGCGGGGCCACCTACGAGCAGTACTTC
CDR3aa: CASSSPGRGATYEQYF
j_gene: TRBJ2-7
v_gene: TRBV6-6
d_gene: .
abundance: .

CDR3nt: TGTGCCAGCAGCTTAGTTAACAGGGGTGTGGGCACAGATACGCAGTATTTT
CDR3aa: CASSLVNRGVGTDTQYF
j_gene: TRBJ2-3
v_gene: TRBV7-8
d_gene: TRBD1
abundance: few

CDR3nt: TGTGCCAGCCAAGGGACAGGGGTCACCGGGGAGCTGTTTTTT
CDR3aa: CASQGTGVTGELFF
j_gene: TRBJ2-2
v_gene: TRBV7-2
d_gene: TRBD1
abundance: .